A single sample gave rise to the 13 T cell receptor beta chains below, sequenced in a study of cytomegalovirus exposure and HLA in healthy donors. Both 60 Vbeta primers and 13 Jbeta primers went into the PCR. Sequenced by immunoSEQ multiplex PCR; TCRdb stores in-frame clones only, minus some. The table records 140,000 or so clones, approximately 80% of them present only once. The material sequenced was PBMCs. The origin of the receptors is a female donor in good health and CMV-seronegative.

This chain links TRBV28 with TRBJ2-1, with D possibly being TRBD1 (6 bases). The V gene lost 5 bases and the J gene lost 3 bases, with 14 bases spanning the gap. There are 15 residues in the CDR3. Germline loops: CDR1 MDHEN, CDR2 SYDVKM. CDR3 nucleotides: TGTGCCAGCAGTCCAACCTTCAGGGGCTACAATGAGCAGTTCTTC. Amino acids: CASSPTFRGYNEQFF.

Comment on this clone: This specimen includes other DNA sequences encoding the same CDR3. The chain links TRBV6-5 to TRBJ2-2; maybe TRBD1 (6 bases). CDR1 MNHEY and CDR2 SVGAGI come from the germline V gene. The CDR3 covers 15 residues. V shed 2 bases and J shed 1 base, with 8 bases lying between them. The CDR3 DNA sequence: TGTGCCAGCAGTTACGACAGGAGGAACACCGGGGAGCTGTTTTTT. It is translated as CASSYDRRNTGELFF.

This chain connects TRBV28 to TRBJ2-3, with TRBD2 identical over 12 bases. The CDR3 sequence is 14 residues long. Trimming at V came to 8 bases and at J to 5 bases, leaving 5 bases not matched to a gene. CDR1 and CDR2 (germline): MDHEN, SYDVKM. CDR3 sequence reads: CASASGGALDTQYF. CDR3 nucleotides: TGTGCCAGCGCTAGCGGGGGGGCCTTAGATACGCAGTATTTT. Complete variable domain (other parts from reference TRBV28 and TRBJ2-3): DVKVTQSSRYLVKRTGEKVFLECVQDMDHENMFWYRQDPGLGLRLIYFSYDVKMKEKGDIPEGYSVSREKKERFSLILESASTNQTSMYLCASASGGALDTQYFGPGTRLTVL.

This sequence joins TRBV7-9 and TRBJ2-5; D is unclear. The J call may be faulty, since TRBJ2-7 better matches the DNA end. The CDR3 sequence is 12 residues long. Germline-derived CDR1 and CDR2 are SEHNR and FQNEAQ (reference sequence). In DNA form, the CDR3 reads TGTGCCAGCAGCTCCGCTAGACCCGAGCAGTACTTC. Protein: CASSSARPEQYF.

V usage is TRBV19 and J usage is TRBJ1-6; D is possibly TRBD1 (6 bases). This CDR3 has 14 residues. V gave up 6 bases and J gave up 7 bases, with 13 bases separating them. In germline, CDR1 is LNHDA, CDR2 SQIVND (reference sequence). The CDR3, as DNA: TGTGCCAGTAGGGAACAGGGTAGAAATTCACCCCTCCACTTT. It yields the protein CASREQGRNSPLHF. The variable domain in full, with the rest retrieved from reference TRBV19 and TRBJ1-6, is DGGITQSPKYLFRKEGQNVTLSCEQNLNHDAMYWYRQDPGQGLRLIYYSQIVNDFQKGDIAEGYSVSREKKESFPLTVTSAQKNPTAFYLCASREQGRNSPLHFGNGTRLTVT.

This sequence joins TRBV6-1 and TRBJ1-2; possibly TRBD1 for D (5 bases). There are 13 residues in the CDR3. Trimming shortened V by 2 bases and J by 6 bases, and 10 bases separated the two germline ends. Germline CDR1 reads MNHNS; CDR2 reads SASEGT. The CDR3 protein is CASSESGFDGYTF. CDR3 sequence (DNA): TGTGCCAGCAGTGAATCAGGGTTTGATGGCTACACCTTC.

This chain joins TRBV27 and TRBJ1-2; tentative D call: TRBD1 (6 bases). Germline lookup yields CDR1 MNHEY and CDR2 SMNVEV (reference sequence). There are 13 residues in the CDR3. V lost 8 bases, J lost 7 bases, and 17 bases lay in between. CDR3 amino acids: CASWTGGAFGYTF. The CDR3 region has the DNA TGTGCCAGCTGGACGGGGGGGGCGTTTGGCTACACCTTC.

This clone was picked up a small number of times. This CDR3 is CASRGTGNTEAFF. The CDR3 region has the DNA TGTGCCAGCAGGGGGACAGGGAACACTGAAGCTTTCTTT. The genes are TRBV6-1 and TRBJ1-1; TRBD1 matches at 8 bases. Germline V gene data show CDR1 as MNHNS and CDR2 as SASEGT. The CDR3 consists of 13 residues. V lost 6 bases, J lost 1 base, and 1 base stayed unmatched.

The CDR3 sequence is CSVDPEGNEQFF. The DNA for the CDR3 is TGCAGCGTTGACCCGGAGGGCAATGAGCAGTTCTTC. The genes are TRBV29-1 and TRBJ2-1; D is possibly TRBD2 (6 bases). V lost 3 bases to trimming and J lost 6 bases, with 9 bases between them. CDR3 length equals 12 residues. The germline gives CDR1 SQVTM, CDR2 ANQGSEA.

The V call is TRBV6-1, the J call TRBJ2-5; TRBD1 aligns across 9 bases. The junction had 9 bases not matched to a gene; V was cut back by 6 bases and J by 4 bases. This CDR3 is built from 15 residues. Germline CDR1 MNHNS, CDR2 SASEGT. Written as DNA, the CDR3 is TGTGCCAGCAGGCCCCACAGGGGGCGGAGAGAGACCCAGTACTTC. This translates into CASRPHRGRRETQYF.

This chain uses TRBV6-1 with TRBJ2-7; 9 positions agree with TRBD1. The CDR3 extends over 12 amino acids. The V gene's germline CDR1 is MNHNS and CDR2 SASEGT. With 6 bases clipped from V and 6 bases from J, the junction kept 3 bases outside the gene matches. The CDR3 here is CASSGQGFEQYF. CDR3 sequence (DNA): TGTGCCAGCAGCGGACAGGGGTTCGAGCAGTACTTC.

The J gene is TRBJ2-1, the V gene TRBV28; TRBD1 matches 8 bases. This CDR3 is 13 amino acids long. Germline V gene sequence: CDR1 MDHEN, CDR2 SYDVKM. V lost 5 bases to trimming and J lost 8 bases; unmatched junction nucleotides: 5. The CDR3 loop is CASSRAGQDEQFF. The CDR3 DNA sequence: TGTGCCAGCAGTCGGGCGGGACAGGATGAGCAGTTCTTC.

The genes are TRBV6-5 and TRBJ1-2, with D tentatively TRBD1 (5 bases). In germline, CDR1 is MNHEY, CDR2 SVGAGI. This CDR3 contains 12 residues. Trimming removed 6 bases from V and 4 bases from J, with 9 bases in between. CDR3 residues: CASSAGFYGYTF. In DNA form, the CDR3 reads TGTGCCAGCAGCGCAGGGTTCTATGGCTACACCTTC.